This TCR beta chain comes out of a study of blood T cell repertoires in COVID-19. At the level of the study: From T cells, B-cell-depleted T cells, or PBMCs came the material, which was cDNA or gDNA.

The ends lost 5 bases at V and 7 bases at J; junction bases unmatched: 8. The CDR3 covers 13 residues. The germline gives CDR1 SGHVS, CDR2 FQNEAQ. Original processing methods: Amplification with reference gene primers provided the estimates of nucleated cell counts. Some clones are missing from TCRdb's copy, which holds only in-frame ones; the method was immunoSEQ multiplex PCR. For V, J and clone size, that table is used; D and trimming come from the DNA. The table lists more than 80,000 clones, roughly 90% of them singletons. A single count supports this clone. Specimen: peripheral blood. The V gene is TRBV7-8, the J gene TRBJ2-7; TRBD1 matches at 7 bases. The sequence was obtained from a human donor with active COVID-19. The donor label of this sample is uncertain. The CDR3 spells CASSANQDREQYF. The CDR3 bases are TGTGCCAGCAGCGCAAATCAGGACAGGGAGCAGTACTTC.